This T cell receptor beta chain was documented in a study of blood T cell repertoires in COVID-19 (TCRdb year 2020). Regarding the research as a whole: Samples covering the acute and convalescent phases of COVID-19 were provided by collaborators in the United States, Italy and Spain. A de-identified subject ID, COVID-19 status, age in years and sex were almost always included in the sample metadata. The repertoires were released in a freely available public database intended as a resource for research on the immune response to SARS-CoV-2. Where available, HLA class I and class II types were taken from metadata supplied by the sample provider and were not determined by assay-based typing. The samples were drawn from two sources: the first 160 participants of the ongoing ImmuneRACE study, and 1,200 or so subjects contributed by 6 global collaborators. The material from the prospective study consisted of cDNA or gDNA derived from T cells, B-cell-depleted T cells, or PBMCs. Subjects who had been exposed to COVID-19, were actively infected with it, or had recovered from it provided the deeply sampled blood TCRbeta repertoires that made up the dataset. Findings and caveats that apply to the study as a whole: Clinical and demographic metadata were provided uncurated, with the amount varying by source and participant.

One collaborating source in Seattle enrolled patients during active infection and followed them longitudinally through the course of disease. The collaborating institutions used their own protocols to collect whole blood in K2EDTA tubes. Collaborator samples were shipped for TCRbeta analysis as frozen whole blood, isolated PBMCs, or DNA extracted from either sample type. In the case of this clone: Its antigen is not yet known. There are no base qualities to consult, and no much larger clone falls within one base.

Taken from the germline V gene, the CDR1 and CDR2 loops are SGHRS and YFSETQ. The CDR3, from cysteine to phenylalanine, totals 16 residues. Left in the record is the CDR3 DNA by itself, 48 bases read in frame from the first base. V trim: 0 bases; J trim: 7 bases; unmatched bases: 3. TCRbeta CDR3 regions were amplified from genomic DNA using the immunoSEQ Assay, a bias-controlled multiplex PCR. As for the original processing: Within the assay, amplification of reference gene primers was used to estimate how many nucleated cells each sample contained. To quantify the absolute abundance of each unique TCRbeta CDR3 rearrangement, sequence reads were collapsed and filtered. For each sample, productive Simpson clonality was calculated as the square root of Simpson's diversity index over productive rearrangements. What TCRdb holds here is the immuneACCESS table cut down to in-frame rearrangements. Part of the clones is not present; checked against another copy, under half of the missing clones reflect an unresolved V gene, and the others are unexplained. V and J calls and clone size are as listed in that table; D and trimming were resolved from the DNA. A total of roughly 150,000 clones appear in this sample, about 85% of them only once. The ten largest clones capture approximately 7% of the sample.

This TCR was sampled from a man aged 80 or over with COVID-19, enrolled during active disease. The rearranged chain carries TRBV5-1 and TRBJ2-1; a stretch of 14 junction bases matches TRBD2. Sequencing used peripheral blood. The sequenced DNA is TGCGCCAGCAGCTTGGGGACTAGCGGGGGGTTTAATGAGCAGTTCTTC. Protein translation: CASSLGTSGGFNEQFF.